This T cell receptor beta chain was sequenced in a study of shared clonotypes between healthy human individuals. Clones were sequenced by immunoSEQ multiplex PCR, and TCRdb holds only the in-frame ones, with some missing. This table has 300,000 to 400,000 clones, 87% appearing once. Sequenced: memory CD8+ T cells sorted from blood. This sample's subset: CD45RO+ cells pooled with CCR7-negative TemRA cells. This receptor was identified in a young man in good health.

In nucleotides, the CDR3 is TGTGCCAGCAGGTCCTTGGAGGGGAATTTGAACACTGAAGCTTTCTTT. It yields the protein CASRSLEGNLNTEAFF. The chain employs TRBV6-6 and TRBJ1-1; a weak D match, TRBD1 (5 bases). Germline lookup yields CDR1 MNHNY and CDR2 SVGAGI (reference sequence). This CDR3 is 16 amino acids long. Trimming took off 6 bases at V and 0 bases at J, with 17 bases between the two ends.